This TCR beta chain was found in a study of T cell responses to AZD1222 COVID-19 vaccine. Study conclusions and caveats: Donors were chiefly white British, with a greater number of females, and clonal diversity was perhaps underestimated. Regions 160-218 and 743-854 held dominance among vaccine-associated CD4 TCRs, which spanned spike.

V was trimmed by 1 base and J by 2 bases, leaving 9 bases between them. The CDR3 is 15 amino acids. Germline V lookup: CDR1 SGHNT, CDR2 YYREEE (reference sequence). About this clone itself: Its specificity is unknown.

The repertoire was sequenced with immunoSEQ multiplex PCR; TCRdb's copy has only in-frame clones and lacks some. This repertoire shows 250,000 to 300,000 clones, 90% to 95% found once; its top ten account for 0.55%. The genes are TRBV5-4 and TRBJ2-2; D is uncertain. This receptor was taken from an adult who received the AZD1222 COVID-19 vaccine. Sequencing was performed on peripheral blood, taken 28 days after the second AZD1222 dose. Here the CDR3 reads CASSLKERNTGELFF. The CDR3 DNA is TGTGCCAGCAGCTTGAAAGAGCGAAACACCGGGGAGCTGTTTTTT.